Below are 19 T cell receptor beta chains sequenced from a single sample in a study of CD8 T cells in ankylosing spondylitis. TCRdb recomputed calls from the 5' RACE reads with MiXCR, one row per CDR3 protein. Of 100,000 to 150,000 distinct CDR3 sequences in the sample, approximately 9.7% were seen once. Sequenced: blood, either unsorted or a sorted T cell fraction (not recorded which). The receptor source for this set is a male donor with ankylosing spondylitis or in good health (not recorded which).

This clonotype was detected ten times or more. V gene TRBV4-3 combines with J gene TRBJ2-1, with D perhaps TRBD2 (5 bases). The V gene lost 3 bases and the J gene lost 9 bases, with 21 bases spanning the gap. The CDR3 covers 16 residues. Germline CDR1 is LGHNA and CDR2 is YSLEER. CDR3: CASSHRQGGSVGEQFF. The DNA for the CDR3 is TGCGCCAGCAGCCACCGACAAGGTGGGAGCGTAGGTGAGCAGTTCTTC.

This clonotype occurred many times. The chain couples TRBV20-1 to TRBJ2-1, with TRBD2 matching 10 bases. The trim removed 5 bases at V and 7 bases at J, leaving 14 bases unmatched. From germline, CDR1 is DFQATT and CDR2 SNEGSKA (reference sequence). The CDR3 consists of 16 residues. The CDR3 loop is CSALGSEGLAVNEQFF. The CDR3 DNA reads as TGCAGTGCTCTGGGTAGCGAAGGACTAGCGGTTAATGAGCAGTTCTTC.

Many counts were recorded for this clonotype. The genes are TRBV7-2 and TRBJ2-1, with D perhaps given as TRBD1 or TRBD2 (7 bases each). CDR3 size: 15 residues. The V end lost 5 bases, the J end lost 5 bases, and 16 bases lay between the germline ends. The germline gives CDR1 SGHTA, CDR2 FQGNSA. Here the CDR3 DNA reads TGTGCCAGCAGCAAGGGGAGCGGGACAGACAATGAGCAGTTCTTC. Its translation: CASSKGSGTDNEQFF. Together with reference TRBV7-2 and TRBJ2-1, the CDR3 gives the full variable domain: GAGVSQSPSNKVTEKGKDVELRCDPISGHTALYWYRQSLGQGLEFLIYFQGNSAPDKSGLPSDRFSAERTGGSVSTLTIQRTQQEDSAVYLCASSKGSGTDNEQFFGPGTRLTVL.

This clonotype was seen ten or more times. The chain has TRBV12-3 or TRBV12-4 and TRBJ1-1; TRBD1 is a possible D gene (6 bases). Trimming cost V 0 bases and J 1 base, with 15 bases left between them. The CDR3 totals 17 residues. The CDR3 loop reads CASSLASTGWENTEAFF. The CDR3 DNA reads TGTGCCAGCAGTTTAGCGAGCACAGGGTGGGAGAACACTGAAGCTTTCTTT.

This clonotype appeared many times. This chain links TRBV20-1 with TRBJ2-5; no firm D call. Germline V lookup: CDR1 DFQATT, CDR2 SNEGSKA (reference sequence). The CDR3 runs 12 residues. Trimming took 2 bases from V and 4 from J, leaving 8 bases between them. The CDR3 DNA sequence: TGCAGTGCTAGAACAACGGGAGAGACCCAGTACTTC. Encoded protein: CSARTTGETQYF.

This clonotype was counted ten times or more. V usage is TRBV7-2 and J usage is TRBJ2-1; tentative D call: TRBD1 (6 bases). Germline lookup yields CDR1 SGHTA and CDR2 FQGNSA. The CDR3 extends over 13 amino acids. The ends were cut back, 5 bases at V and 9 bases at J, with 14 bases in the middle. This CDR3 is CASSPLQGFEQFF. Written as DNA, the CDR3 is TGTGCCAGCAGCCCGCTACAGGGTTTTGAGCAGTTCTTC.

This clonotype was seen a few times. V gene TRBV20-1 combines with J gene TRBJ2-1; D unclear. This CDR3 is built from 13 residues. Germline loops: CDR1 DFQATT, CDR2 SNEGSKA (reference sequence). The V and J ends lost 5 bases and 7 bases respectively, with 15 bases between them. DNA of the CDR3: TGCAGTGCTCTCGGGTCCAGTTGGAATGAGCAGTTCTTC. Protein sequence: CSALGSSWNEQFF.

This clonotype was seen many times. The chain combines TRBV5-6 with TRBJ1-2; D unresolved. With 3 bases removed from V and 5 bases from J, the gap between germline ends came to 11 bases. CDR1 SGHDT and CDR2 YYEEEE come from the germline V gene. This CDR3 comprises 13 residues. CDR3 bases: TGTGCCAGCAGCTCAACCGGGATTTATGGCTACACCTTC. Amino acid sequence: CASSSTGIYGYTF.

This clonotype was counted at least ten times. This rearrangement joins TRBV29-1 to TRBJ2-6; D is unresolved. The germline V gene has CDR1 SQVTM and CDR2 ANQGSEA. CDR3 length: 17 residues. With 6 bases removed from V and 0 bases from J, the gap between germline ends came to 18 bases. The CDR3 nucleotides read TGCAGCGTAACAACCGGGCCGTTCCTCTCTGGGGCCAACGTCCTGACTTTC. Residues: CSVTTGPFLSGANVLTF.

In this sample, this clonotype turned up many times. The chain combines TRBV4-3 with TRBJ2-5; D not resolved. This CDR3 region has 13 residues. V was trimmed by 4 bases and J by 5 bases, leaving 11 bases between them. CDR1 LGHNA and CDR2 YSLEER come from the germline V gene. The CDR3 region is CASSPTIGETQYF. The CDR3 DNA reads TGCGCCAGCAGCCCGACGATCGGGGAGACCCAGTACTTC.

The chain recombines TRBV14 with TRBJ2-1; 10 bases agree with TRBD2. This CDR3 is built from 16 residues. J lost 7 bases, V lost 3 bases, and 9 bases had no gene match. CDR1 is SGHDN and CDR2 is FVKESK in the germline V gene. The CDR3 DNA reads TGTGCCAGCAGCCACCTGACTAGCGGGTCCTCTAATGAGCAGTTCTTC. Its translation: CASSHLTSGSSNEQFF.

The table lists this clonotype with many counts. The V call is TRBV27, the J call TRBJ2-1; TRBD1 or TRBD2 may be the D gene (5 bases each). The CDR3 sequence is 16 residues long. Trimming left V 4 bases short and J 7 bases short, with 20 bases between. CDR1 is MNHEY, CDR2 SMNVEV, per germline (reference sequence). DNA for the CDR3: TGTGCCAGCAGTTCCAACCAGGGACGGTTTGGGAATGAGCAGTTCTTC. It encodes CASSSNQGRFGNEQFF.

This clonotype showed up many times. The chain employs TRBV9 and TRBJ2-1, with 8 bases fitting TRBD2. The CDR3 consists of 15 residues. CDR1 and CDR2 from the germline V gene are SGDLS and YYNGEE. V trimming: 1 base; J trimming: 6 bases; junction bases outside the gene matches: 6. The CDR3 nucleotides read TGTGCCAGCAGCGTAATAGAGCGGGAGACCAATGAGCAGTTCTTC. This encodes CASSVIERETNEQFF.

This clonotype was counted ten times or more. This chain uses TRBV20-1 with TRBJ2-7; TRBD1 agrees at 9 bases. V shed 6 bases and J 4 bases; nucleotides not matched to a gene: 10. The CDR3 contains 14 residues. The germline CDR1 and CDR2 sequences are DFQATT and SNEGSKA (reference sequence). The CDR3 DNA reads TGCAGTGCCCCGGTCGGGACAGGGTCGTACGAGCAGTACTTC. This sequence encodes CSAPVGTGSYEQYF.

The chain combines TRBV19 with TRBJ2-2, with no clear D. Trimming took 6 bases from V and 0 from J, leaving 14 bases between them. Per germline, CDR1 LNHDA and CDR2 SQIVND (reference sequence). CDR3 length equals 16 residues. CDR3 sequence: CASRTAGGSNTGELFF. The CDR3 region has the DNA TGTGCCAGTAGGACCGCAGGTGGATCGAACACCGGGGAGCTGTTTTTT.

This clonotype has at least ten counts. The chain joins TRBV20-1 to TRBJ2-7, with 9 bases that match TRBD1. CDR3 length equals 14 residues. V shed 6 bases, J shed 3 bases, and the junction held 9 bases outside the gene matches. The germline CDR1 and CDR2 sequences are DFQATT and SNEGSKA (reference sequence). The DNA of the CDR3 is TGCAGTGCCCCCTCAGGACAGGGGAACTACGAGCAGTACTTC. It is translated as CSAPSGQGNYEQYF.

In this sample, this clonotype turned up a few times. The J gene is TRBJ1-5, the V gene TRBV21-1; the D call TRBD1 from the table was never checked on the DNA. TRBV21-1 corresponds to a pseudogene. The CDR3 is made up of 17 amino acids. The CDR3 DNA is TGTGCCTCTAGACTAGGTTCGGAAGGGGGCGGCAATCAGCCCCAGCATTTT. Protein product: CASRLGSEGGGNQPQHF.

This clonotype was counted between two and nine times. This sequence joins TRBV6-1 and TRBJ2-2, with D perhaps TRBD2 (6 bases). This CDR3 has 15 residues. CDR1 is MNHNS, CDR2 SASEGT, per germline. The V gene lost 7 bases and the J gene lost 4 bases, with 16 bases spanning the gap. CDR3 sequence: CASTLARGITGELFF. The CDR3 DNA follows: TGTGCCAGCACCCTAGCGAGAGGTATCACCGGGGAGCTGTTTTTT.

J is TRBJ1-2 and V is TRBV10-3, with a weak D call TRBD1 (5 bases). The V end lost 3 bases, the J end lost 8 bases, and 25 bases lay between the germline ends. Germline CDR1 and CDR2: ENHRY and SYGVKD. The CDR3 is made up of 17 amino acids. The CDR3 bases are TGTGCCATCAGTGAATCTGGACAAGACCGTGACCGTTGGGGCTACACCTTC. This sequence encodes CAISESGQDRDRWGYTF.